This TCR beta chain was recovered during a study of blood T cell repertoires in COVID-19. Study summary: The United States, Italy and Spain were the sources of the acute and convalescent COVID-19 samples. Nucleic acid was either cDNA or gDNA, and it came from T cells, B-cell-depleted T cells, or PBMCs.

Profiling relied on immunoSEQ multiplex PCR, and the TCRdb table lists in-frame clones only, not all of them. The sample carries some 300,000 clones, around 90% recorded once. During active infection, Seattle patients enrolled and were then monitored through disease. This CDR3 comprises 13 residues. Germline V gives CDR1 LGHNA, CDR2 YNFKEQ. V was clipped by 4 bases and J by 6 bases; unmatched bases: 0. The TCR comes from a woman aged 50 to 65 with COVID-19, enrolled during active disease. The chain employs TRBV4-2 and TRBJ2-2; 9 bases are a match to TRBD1. Material for sequencing was peripheral blood. In nucleotides, the CDR3 is TGTGCCAGCAGCCGGACAGGGGCCGGGGAGCTGTTTTTT. This translates into CASSRTGAGELFF.